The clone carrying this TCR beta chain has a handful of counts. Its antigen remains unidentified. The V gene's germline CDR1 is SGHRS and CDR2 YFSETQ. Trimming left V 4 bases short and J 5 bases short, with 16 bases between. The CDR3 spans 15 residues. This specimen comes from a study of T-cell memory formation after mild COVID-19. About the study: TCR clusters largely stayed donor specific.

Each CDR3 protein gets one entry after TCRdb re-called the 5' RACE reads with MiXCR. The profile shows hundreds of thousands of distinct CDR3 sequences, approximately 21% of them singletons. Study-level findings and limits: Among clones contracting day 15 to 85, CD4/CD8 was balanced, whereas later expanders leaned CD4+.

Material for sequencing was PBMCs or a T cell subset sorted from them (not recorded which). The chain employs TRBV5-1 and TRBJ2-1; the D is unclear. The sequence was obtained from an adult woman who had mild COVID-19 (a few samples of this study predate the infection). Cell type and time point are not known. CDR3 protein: CASSPIGRRDNEQFF. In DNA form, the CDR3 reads TGCGCCAGCAGCCCGATAGGCCGAAGAGACAATGAGCAGTTCTTC.